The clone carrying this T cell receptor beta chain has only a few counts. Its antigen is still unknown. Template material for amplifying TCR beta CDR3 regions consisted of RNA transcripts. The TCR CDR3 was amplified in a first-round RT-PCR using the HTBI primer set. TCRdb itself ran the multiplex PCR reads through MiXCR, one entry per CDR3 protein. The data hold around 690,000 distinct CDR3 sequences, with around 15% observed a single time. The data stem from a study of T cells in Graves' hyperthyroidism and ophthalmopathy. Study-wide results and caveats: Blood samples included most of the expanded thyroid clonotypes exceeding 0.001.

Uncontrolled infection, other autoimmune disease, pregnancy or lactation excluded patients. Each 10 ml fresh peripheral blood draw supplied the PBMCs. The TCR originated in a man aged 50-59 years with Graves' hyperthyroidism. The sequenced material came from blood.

The CDR3 DNA sequence: TGTGCCAGCGGGACCCTCACTGAAGCTTTCTTT. Translating it yields CASGTLTEAFF. The chain carries TRBV28 and TRBJ1-1, with a possible D match to TRBD1 (5 bases). The CDR3 totals 11 residues. Per the germline V gene, CDR1 is MDHEN and CDR2 is SYDVKM. V was pared by 8 bases and J by 4 bases, with 8 bases between.